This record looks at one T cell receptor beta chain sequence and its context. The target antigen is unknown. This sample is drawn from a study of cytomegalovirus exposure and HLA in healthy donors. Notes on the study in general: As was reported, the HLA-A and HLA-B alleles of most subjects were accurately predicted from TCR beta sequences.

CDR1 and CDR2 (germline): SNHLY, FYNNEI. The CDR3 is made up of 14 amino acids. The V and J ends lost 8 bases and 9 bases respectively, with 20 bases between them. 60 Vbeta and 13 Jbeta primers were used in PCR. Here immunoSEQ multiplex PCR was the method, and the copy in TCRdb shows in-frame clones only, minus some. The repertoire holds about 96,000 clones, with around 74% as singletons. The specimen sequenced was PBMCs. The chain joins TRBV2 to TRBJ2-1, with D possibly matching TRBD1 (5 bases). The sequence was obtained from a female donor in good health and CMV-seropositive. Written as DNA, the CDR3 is TGTGCCAGCGGCTTAAGGGGATGGGTTGCTGAGCAGTTCTTC. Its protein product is CASGLRGWVAEQFF.